This paragraph covers one T cell receptor beta chain sequence. The assay was immunoSEQ multiplex PCR, and TCRdb's table has in-frame clones only and misses some. Among more than 75,000 clones listed, 90% to 96% were seen once. The CDR3 is 13 residues long. V lost 4 bases, J lost 4 bases, and 4 bases stayed unmatched. Germline assignment: CDR1 SGHRS and CDR2 YFSETQ. This sample was taken from a study of technical replicates of blood from a handful of donors. The chain links TRBV5-1 to TRBJ1-2; 7 bases are a match to TRBD1. The sample comprised T cells isolated from PBMCs. This TCR was recovered from a human donor in good health. CDR3 loop: CASSKDRPYGYTF. DNA for the CDR3: TGCGCCAGCAGCAAGGACAGGCCCTATGGCTACACCTTC.